These 15 T cell receptor beta chains were sequenced from one sample in a study of CD8+ T cells in alopecia areata. The authors extracted RNA and reverse transcribed it into cDNA as the sequencing template. Clones were read by immunoSEQ multiplex PCR, and TCRdb kept only the in-frame ones, dropping some. Of approximately 100,000 clones listed, 70% to 90% are singletons. Treatment here: oral pan-JAK inhibitor, 5-10 mg twice daily. The sample was CD8+ T cells sorted from blood, taken at week 34, from a patient treated with tofacitinib. The receptors here all came from a human donor with alopecia areata.

This rearrangement joins TRBV9 to TRBJ2-7, with 7 bases lining up with TRBD1. Germline CDR1 is SGDLS and CDR2 is YYNGEE. The CDR3 covers 13 residues. V lost 3 bases, J lost 6 bases, and 6 bases stayed unmatched. This CDR3 reads CASSAGGLGEQYF. DNA of the CDR3: TGTGCCAGCAGCGCAGGGGGTCTCGGCGAGCAGTACTTC. Together with reference TRBV9 and TRBJ2-7, the CDR3 gives the full variable domain: DSGVTQTPKHLITATGQRVTLRCSPRSGDLSVYWYQQSLDQGLQFLIQYYNGEERAKGNILERFSAQQFPDLHSELNLSSLELGDSALYFCASSAGGLGEQYFGPGTRLTVT.

This clone has just a few counts. The CDR3 DNA reads as TGTGCCTGGAGTCCGGGACACTCTTCCTACGAGCAGTACTTC. Translation: CAWSPGHSSYEQYF. The chain joins TRBV30 to TRBJ2-7, with a possible D match to TRBD1 (6 bases). The germline V gene encodes CDR1 GTSNPN and CDR2 SVGIG (reference sequence). The germline V and J ends were trimmed by 2 bases and 1 base, with 12 bases remaining between them. CDR3 length: 14 amino acids.

This chain connects TRBV14 to TRBJ2-1; the D is unclear. The CDR3 loop spans 12 amino acids. The germline V gene encodes CDR1 SGHDN and CDR2 FVKESK. Trimming stripped 1 base from V and 3 bases from J, with 1 base between. The CDR3 loop reads CASSQVYNEQFF. CDR3 sequence (DNA): TGTGCCAGCAGCCAAGTCTACAATGAGCAGTTCTTC.

The V call is TRBV9, the J call TRBJ2-1, with TRBD2 as a possible D gene (6 bases). V lost 5 bases to trimming and J lost 6 bases, with 9 bases between them. Germline loops: CDR1 SGDLS, CDR2 YYNGEE. The CDR3 consists of 12 residues. The CDR3, as DNA: TGTGCCAGCAGTACCGGGAGCAATGAGCAGTTCTTC. Amino acids: CASSTGSNEQFF.

The rearrangement links TRBV7-8 to TRBJ2-7; maybe TRBD2 (6 bases). The CDR3 is 14 amino acids. Trimming cost V 1 base and J 5 bases, with 12 bases left between them. Germline V lookup: CDR1 SGHVS, CDR2 FQNEAQ. CDR3 sequence (DNA): TGTGCCAGCAGCTTAGGAGGAGGGTCGGACGAGCAGTACTTC. Protein: CASSLGGGSDEQYF.

The CDR3 bases are TGTGCCACCAGCAGAGTTGGCAGCCGTAATGAAAAACTGTTTTTT. It codes for CATSRVGSRNEKLFF. V is TRBV15 and J is TRBJ1-4; D remains ambiguous. CDR1 is LNHNV and CDR2 is YYDKDF in the germline V gene (reference sequence). The length of the CDR3 is 15 residues. V was trimmed by 1 base and J by 4 bases, leaving 10 bases between them. The full variable domain, with the rest looked up from reference TRBV15 and TRBJ1-4, is DAMVIQNPRYQVTQFGKPVTLSCSQTLNHNVMYWYQQKSSQAPKLLFHYYDKDFNNEADTPDNFQSRRPNTSFCFLDIRSPGLGDTAMYLCATSRVGSRNEKLFFGSGTQLSVL.

This sequence joins TRBV7-8 and TRBJ1-5; no firm D call. Germline lookup yields CDR1 SGHVS and CDR2 FQNEAQ. The CDR3 length is 13 residues. V was pared by 2 bases and J by 1 base, with 3 bases between. CDR3 protein: CASSLSSNQPQHF. In nucleotides, the CDR3 is TGTGCCAGCAGCTTATCCAGCAATCAGCCCCAGCATTTT.

The rearrangement links TRBV4-1 to TRBJ2-1; 8 nucleotides agree with TRBD1. Germline values: CDR1 MGHRA, CDR2 YSYEKL. Trimming at V came to 3 bases and at J to 8 bases, leaving 9 bases not matched to a gene. There are 15 residues in the CDR3. The CDR3 DNA reads as TGCGCCAGCAGCCACCGGGACAGGAAGATCGATGAGCAGTTCTTC. This codes for CASSHRDRKIDEQFF.

The J gene is TRBJ2-3, the V gene TRBV6-5; 10 bases agree with TRBD2. With 6 bases clipped from V and 2 bases from J, the junction kept 5 bases outside the gene matches. Per germline, CDR1 MNHEY and CDR2 SVGAGI. The CDR3 totals 15 residues. CDR3: CASRRLAGVTDTQYF. The CDR3 nucleotides read TGTGCCAGCAGACGGCTAGCGGGGGTCACAGATACGCAGTATTTT.

A word on this clone: The junction differs from germline at one of its ends, possibly a read error. The chain links TRBV6-1 to TRBJ1-4; TRBD1 is a possible D gene (5 bases). CDR1 is MNHNS and CDR2 is SASEGT in the germline V gene. The length of the CDR3 is 15 residues. The chain's CDR3 is CVSRLPTDDNEKLFF. The DNA of the CDR3 is TGTGTCAGCAGACTCCCGACAGACGATAATGAAAAACTGTTTTTT.

The V call is TRBV5-1, the J call TRBJ2-1; D perhaps matches TRBD1 (5 bases). V lost 4 bases and J 8 bases, leaving 19 bases between the germline ends. Germline V gene data show CDR1 as SGHRS and CDR2 as YFSETQ. CDR3 length: 15 residues. DNA of the CDR3: TGCGCCAGCAGCCCGGACAATTTCTCCCCCTATGAGCAGTTCTTC. The encoded protein is CASSPDNFSPYEQFF. Together with reference TRBV5-1 and TRBJ2-1, the CDR3 gives the full variable domain: KAGVTQTPRYLIKTRGQQVTLSCSPISGHRSVSWYQQTPGQGLQFLFEYFSETQRNKGNFPGRFSGRQFSNSRSEMNVSTLELGDSALYLCASSPDNFSPYEQFFGPGTRLTVL.

CDR3 DNA sequence: TGTGCCAGCACCCCCAATGGGGGAGGTGGAGCCAAAAACATTCAGTACTTC. Its protein product is CASTPNGGGGAKNIQYF. The chain uses TRBV27 and TRBJ2-4; perhaps TRBD2 as D (6 bases). Trimming left V 7 bases short and J 0 bases short, with 19 bases between. This CDR3 has 17 residues. Germline V gene lookup returns CDR1 MNHEY and CDR2 SMNVEV (reference sequence).

This chain uses TRBV6-1 with TRBJ2-7, with 8 bases that match TRBD1. The germline CDR1 and CDR2 sequences are MNHNS and SASEGT. This CDR3 comprises 14 residues. With 5 bases clipped from V and 6 bases from J, the junction kept 9 bases outside the gene matches. The CDR3 protein is CASSPSGQGIEQYF. In DNA, the CDR3 is TGTGCCAGCAGTCCCTCCGGACAGGGTATCGAGCAGTACTTC.

V usage is TRBV27 and J usage is TRBJ1-1; D unresolved. V lost 4 bases, J lost 6 bases, and 12 bases lay in between. The CDR3 runs 13 residues. Germline loops: CDR1 MNHEY, CDR2 SMNVEV (reference sequence). CDR3 bases: TGTGCCAGCAGTTCCCCAAGGGCGGCTGAAGCTTTCTTT. It codes for CASSSPRAAEAFF.

This clone showed up just once. The genes are TRBV4-2 and TRBJ2-5; D is unresolved. Germline V CDR1 and CDR2: LGHNA, YNFKEQ. The CDR3 is 15 amino acids. The germline V and J ends were trimmed by 0 bases and 13 bases, with 21 bases remaining between them. The CDR3 protein is CASSQEFQTPDPPYF. The CDR3 region has the DNA TGTGCCAGCAGCCAAGAATTTCAGACTCCGGACCCCCCGTACTTC.